The rows below give T cell receptor beta chains drawn from one sample of a study of OX40 agonist ivuxolimab in advanced cancers. Only in-frame clones appear in the TCRdb table, and some are missing; sequencing was by immunoSEQ multiplex PCR. The sample has tens of thousands of clones, about 88% seen once. This material consisted of CD4+ or CD8+ T cells sorted from blood, taken in a trial of the OX40 agonist ivuxolimab. The receptors come from an adult with an advanced solid tumor such as melanoma, head and neck, liver or kidney cancer. The CDR3 runs from the conserved cysteine through the conserved F or W. The order of the fields is clone size, D gene, CDR3 length, V gene, J gene, CDR3 DNA, CDR3 protein. D genes are given only for firm matches. Size is omitted from some rows. Given values are once, few, many or a class for expanded clones.

size: -; D: -; length: 12; V: TRBV6-1; J: TRBJ2-7; DNA: TGTGCCAGCGTGAAAGACTCCTACGAGCAGTACTTC; CDR3: CASVKDSYEQYF
size: -; D: -; length: 13; V: TRBV28; J: TRBJ2-7; DNA: TGTGCCAGCAGTTTAGCGGGGTCCCACGAGCAGTACTTC; CDR3: CASSLAGSHEQYF
size: -; D: TRBD2; length: 19; V: TRBV6-4; J: TRBJ2-7; DNA: TGTGCCAGCAGTGACTTTCCAAAAATCAGACTAGCGGGAGCCTACGAGCAGTACTTC; CDR3: CASSDFPKIRLAGAYEQYF
size: once; D: TRBD2; length: 15; V: TRBV9; J: TRBJ2-2; DNA: TGTGCCAGCAGCGGAACTAGCGGGAGTGACGGGGAGCTGTTTTTT; CDR3: CASSGTSGSDGELFF
size: few; D: -; length: 14; V: TRBV2; J: TRBJ2-5; DNA: TGTGCCAGCAGGGCCTCGGAGGGAAGGGAGACCCAGTACTTC; CDR3: CASRASEGRETQYF
size: -; D: -; length: 13; V: TRBV28; J: TRBJ1-2; DNA: TGTGCCAGCAGTACCACGTGGGGAAATGGCTACACCTTC; CDR3: CASSTTWGNGYTF
size: -; D: TRBD2; length: 15; V: TRBV19; J: TRBJ2-2; DNA: TGTGCCAGTAGCGGACTAGCGGGGCCCACCGGGGAGCTGTTTTTT; CDR3: CASSGLAGPTGELFF
size: -; D: -; length: 13; V: TRBV19; J: TRBJ2-7; DNA: TGTGCCAGTAGTCAGGACCTGGGATACGAGCAGTACTTC; CDR3: CASSQDLGYEQYF
size: -; D: TRBD1; length: 16; V: TRBV19; J: TRBJ2-5; DNA: TGTGCCAGTAGTATAGGATGGACAGGGGGCGGTGAGACCCAGTACTTC; CDR3: CASSIGWTGGGETQYF
size: -; D: -; length: 14; V: TRBV18; J: TRBJ1-4; DNA: TGTGCCAGCTCACCACCGGGACGTAATGAAAAACTGTTTTTT; CDR3: CASSPPGRNEKLFF
size: once; D: -; length: 14; V: TRBV7-2; J: TRBJ2-7; DNA: TGTGCCAGCAGCCTAGGCCGGTCCCCTTACGAGCAGTACTTC; CDR3: CASSLGRSPYEQYF
size: -; D: TRBD2; length: 13; V: TRBV29-1; J: TRBJ2-7; DNA: TGCAGCGTTCTTGCGGGAGGGCCCAACGAGCAGTACTTC; CDR3: CSVLAGGPNEQYF
size: -; D: -; length: 17; V: TRBV21-1; J: TRBJ1-1; DNA: TGTGCCAGCAGCAAAGGGCACCGACAGGGGGCGCAAAGTGAAGCTTTCTTT; CDR3: CASSKGHRQGAQSEAFF
size: -; D: -; length: 13; V: TRBV27; J: TRBJ2-5; DNA: TGTGCCAGCAGCGGGGGGCCGGGGGAGACCCAGTACTTC; CDR3: CASSGGPGETQYF
size: -; D: -; length: 15; V: TRBV6-4; J: TRBJ2-2; DNA: TGTGCCAGCTCCACGGGACACGGATACACCGGGGAGCTGTTTTTT; CDR3: CASSTGHGYTGELFF
size: -; D: -; length: 13; V: TRBV7-9; J: TRBJ1-3; DNA: TGTGCCAGCATTCAGGGCTCTGGAAACACCATATATTTT; CDR3: CASIQGSGNTIYF
size: few; D: -; length: 14; V: TRBV7-3; J: TRBJ2-3; DNA: TGTGCCAGCAGCTTAACGCCCTGGGAAGGCACGCAGTATTTT; CDR3: CASSLTPWEGTQYF
size: -; D: -; length: 13; V: TRBV28; J: TRBJ2-2; DNA: TGTGCCAGCAGTACCCTTAACACCGGGGAGCTGTTTTTT; CDR3: CASSTLNTGELFF
size: -; D: -; length: 16; V: TRBV27; J: TRBJ1-2; DNA: TGTGCCAGCAGTTTATCACAGGGTCGAGGGTCGAGTGGCTACACCTTC; CDR3: CASSLSQGRGSSGYTF
size: -; D: -; length: 11; V: TRBV5-1; J: TRBJ2-4; DNA: TGCGCCAGACCGGGCGCTTTCATTCAGTACTTC; CDR3: CARPGAFIQYF
size: -; D: -; length: 14; V: TRBV7-9; J: TRBJ2-2; DNA: TGTGCCAGCAGCTTATTCGGAGGGACCGGGGAGCTGTTTTTT; CDR3: CASSLFGGTGELFF
size: -; D: -; length: 13; V: TRBV27; J: TRBJ2-2; DNA: TGTGCCAGCAGTTTTCCACACACCGGGGAGCTGTTTTTT; CDR3: CASSFPHTGELFF